The 32 T cell receptor beta chains below come from one sample, sequenced in a study of OX40 agonist ivuxolimab in advanced cancers. Libraries were prepared by immunoSEQ multiplex PCR; TCRdb keeps only in-frame clonotypes and omits some of them. In the table there are 70,000 or so clones, 80% to 85% of which are singletons. The sequencing used CD4+ or CD8+ T cells sorted from blood, collected in a trial of the OX40 agonist ivuxolimab. The receptors come from an adult with an advanced solid tumor such as melanoma, head and neck, liver or kidney cancer.

This clone appeared a few times. V gene TRBV6-5 combines with J gene TRBJ1-1, with 7 bases lining up with TRBD1. This CDR3 is 14 amino acids long. Germline V gene data show CDR1 as MNHEY and CDR2 as SVGAGI. Losses at the gene ends were 10 bases for V and 5 bases for J; bases not matched to a gene: 13. In DNA, the CDR3 is TGTGCCATCCGGACAGGACCCGCGGGGACTGAAGCTTTCTTT. Translating it yields CAIRTGPAGTEAFF.

The gene calls are TRBV6-6 and TRBJ1-4; 11 bases are shared with TRBD1. CDR3 size: 14 residues. J lost 5 bases, V lost 6 bases, and 2 bases had no gene match. Germline values: CDR1 MNHNY, CDR2 SVGAGI (reference sequence). The CDR3, as DNA: TGTGCCAGCAGCCGGGACAGGGGGAATGAAAAACTGTTTTTT. Its translation is CASSRDRGNEKLFF.

The chain employs TRBV9 and TRBJ2-7; tentative D call: TRBD1 (6 bases). The V end was cut by 4 bases, the J end by 2 bases, with 16 bases between. The germline gives CDR1 SGDLS, CDR2 YYNGEE. The CDR3 contains 15 residues. CDR3 region: CASSRYAGATYEQYF. CDR3 nucleotide sequence: TGTGCCAGCAGCCGCTACGCAGGGGCCACCTACGAGCAGTACTTC.

The V gene is TRBV7-9, the J gene TRBJ2-1, with unresolved D. Deletions cut 5 bases from V and 0 bases from J, with 17 bases between. CDR1 and CDR2 (germline): SEHNR, FQNEAQ (reference sequence). The CDR3 has 17 residues. The CDR3 DNA sequence: TGTGCCAGCAGCCCGTACGGCAGCGTAAACTCCTACAATGAGCAGTTCTTC. Amino acid sequence: CASSPYGSVNSYNEQFF.

This rearrangement joins TRBV7-2 to TRBJ1-1, with D perhaps TRBD1 (6 bases). The CDR3 length is 14 residues. Trimming took 5 bases from V and 4 from J, leaving 14 bases between them. CDR1 and CDR2 (germline): SGHTA, FQGNSA. The CDR3, as DNA: TGTGCCAGCAGCGCTAACAGGGTGAGCACTGAAGCTTTCTTT. Encoded protein: CASSANRVSTEAFF.

This clone has a single count. The chain recombines TRBV9 with TRBJ2-5; TRBD2 matches 9 bases. The V and J ends lost 0 bases and 2 bases, in that order; junction bases with no gene match: 5. The CDR3 length is 16 residues. CDR1 SGDLS and CDR2 YYNGEE come from the germline V gene. The CDR3 protein is CASSVAVSGGQETQYF. The CDR3 nucleotides read TGTGCCAGCAGCGTAGCGGTTAGCGGGGGTCAAGAGACCCAGTACTTC.

The rearrangement uses TRBV15 and TRBJ2-6; D call uncertain. Germline values: CDR1 LNHNV, CDR2 YYDKDF (reference sequence). V lost 0 bases and J 0 bases, leaving 9 bases between the germline ends. This CDR3 region has 17 residues. CDR3 residues: CATSRDSKSSGANVLTF. DNA of the CDR3: TGTGCCACCAGCAGAGATTCAAAATCCTCTGGGGCCAACGTCCTGACTTTC.

The J gene is TRBJ1-1, the V gene TRBV11-2; 9 bases map to TRBD1. The CDR3 length is 15 residues. Germline CDR1 is SGHAT and CDR2 is FQNNGV. V dropped 5 bases and J dropped 3; count of bases not matched to a gene: 7. CDR3 in amino acids: CASSAHRGLYTEAFF. For the CDR3, the DNA is TGTGCCAGCAGCGCCCACAGGGGGCTGTACACTGAAGCTTTCTTT.

J is TRBJ2-7 and V is TRBV21-1. TRBV21-1 is described as a pseudogene. The CDR3 covers 14 residues. The CDR3 DNA is TGTGCCAGCAGCAAGTCCCACCGGGGCGAGGAGCAGTACTTC. Amino acid sequence: CASSKSHRGEEQYF.

The rearrangement uses TRBV11-3 and TRBJ2-1, with no clear D. V was cut by 8 bases and J by 8 bases, with 13 bases left in between. Germline V gene lookup returns CDR1 SGHNT and CDR2 YENEEA. The CDR3 is 12 residues long. The CDR3 coding sequence is TGTGCCAGCTCCCAAAGAAGGGATGAGCAGTTCTTC. Translating it yields CASSQRRDEQFF.

This CDR3 reads CAIMGRGGVGDNEQFF. The CDR3 DNA follows: TGTGCCATCATGGGGCGGGGGGGCGTCGGAGACAATGAGCAGTTCTTC. The chain couples TRBV10-3 to TRBJ2-1; the match to TRBD2 covers 9 bases. The CDR3 is made up of 16 amino acids. Germline CDR1 reads ENHRY; CDR2 reads SYGVKD. The trim removed 7 bases at V and 5 bases at J, leaving 12 bases unmatched.

The CDR3 DNA reads TGTGCCTGGAGTCTTGAGGGGAGGAAGACCCAGTACTTC. This translates into CAWSLEGRKTQYF. The chain uses TRBV30 and TRBJ2-5; D possibly corresponds to TRBD2 (6 bases). Trimming removed 2 bases from V and 6 bases from J, with 13 bases in between. The CDR3 is made up of 13 amino acids. Germline assignment: CDR1 GTSNPN and CDR2 SVGIG (reference sequence).

Comments on this clone: A read error may account for a junction end that differs from germline. The chain links TRBV7-9 to TRBJ2-3; the match to TRBD2 covers 10 bases. This CDR3 has 15 amino acids. CDR1 is SEHNR, CDR2 FQNEAQ, per germline (reference sequence). The CDR3 bases are TGTGCCAGCAGCCTAGCGGGGGAGGGCACAGATACGCAGTATTTT. Translated, it gives CASSLAGEGTDTQYF.

The V gene is TRBV19, the J gene TRBJ2-2; perhaps D is TRBD1 or TRBD2 (5 bases each). V lost 0 bases, J lost 1 base, and 9 bases lay in between. This CDR3 contains 16 residues. Germline V gene lookup returns CDR1 LNHDA and CDR2 SQIVND (reference sequence). For the CDR3, the DNA is TGTGCCAGTAGTATAGACGGGGCGGTGAACACCGGGGAGCTGTTTTTT. Protein: CASSIDGAVNTGELFF. Full variable domain (rest looked up from reference TRBV19 and TRBJ2-2): DGGITQSPKYLFRKEGQNVTLSCEQNLNHDAMYWYRQDPGQGLRLIYYSQIVNDFQKGDIAEGYSVSREKKESFPLTVTSAQKNPTAFYLCASSIDGAVNTGELFFGEGSRLTVL.

The chain recombines TRBV5-6 with TRBJ1-2, with a weak D call TRBD1 (5 bases). V was cut by 4 bases and J by 4 bases, with 11 bases left in between. The CDR3 is made up of 13 amino acids. Germline V gene sequence: CDR1 SGHDT, CDR2 YYEEEE. The chain's CDR3 is CASSPVGTYGYTF. The CDR3 region has the DNA TGTGCCAGCAGCCCCGTGGGGACCTATGGCTACACCTTC.

The genes are TRBV6-7 and TRBJ2-2, with no clear D. TRBV6-7 is flagged as an ORF with uncertain function. CDR3 length equals 16 residues. Trimming took off 2 bases at V and 0 bases at J, with 10 bases between the two ends. The CDR3, as DNA: TGTGCCAGCAGTTACACGACAAACGCGAACACCGGGGAGCTGTTTTTT. This translates into CASSYTTNANTGELFF.

The V and J genes are TRBV18 and TRBJ2-1, with D unresolved. Trimming stripped 1 base from V and 7 bases from J, with 11 bases between. Germline V CDR1 and CDR2: KGHSH, LQKENI. The CDR3 totals 14 residues. In DNA, the CDR3 is TGTGCCAGCTCACCACAGGCTAGTGGGAATGAGCAGTTCTTC. This codes for CASSPQASGNEQFF.

The V call is TRBV5-6, the J call TRBJ2-7; TRBD1 aligns across 8 bases. V trimming: 4 bases; J trimming: 4 bases; junction bases outside the gene matches: 10. Germline loops: CDR1 SGHDT, CDR2 YYEEEE. This CDR3 contains 15 residues. The CDR3 region has the DNA TGTGCCAGCAGCACTAACGACAGGGGACTGTACGAGCAGTACTTC. It encodes CASSTNDRGLYEQYF.

The chain employs TRBV15 and TRBJ2-7; D is undetermined. Looked up from germline, CDR1 is LNHNV and CDR2 is YYDKDF (reference sequence). This CDR3 contains 12 residues. Trimming took off 0 bases at V and 7 bases at J, with 7 bases between the two ends. The CDR3 spells CATSRDDREQYF. For the CDR3, the DNA is TGTGCCACCAGCAGAGATGATCGGGAGCAGTACTTC.

The sample holds one count of this clone. The chain combines TRBV6-1 with TRBJ1-5; 12 bases agree with TRBD1. The V gene end was trimmed by 6 bases and the J gene end by 7 bases; junction bases not matched to a gene: 4. The V gene's germline CDR1 is MNHNS and CDR2 SASEGT. CDR3 length: 14 amino acids. The CDR3 region is CASRGTGGHQPQHF. The CDR3 DNA follows: TGTGCCAGCAGGGGGACAGGGGGCCACCAGCCCCAGCATTTT.

This chain uses TRBV28 with TRBJ2-7, with D hard to call. Germline CDR1 reads MDHEN; CDR2 reads SYDVKM. V was trimmed by 7 bases and J by 3 bases, leaving 10 bases between them. The CDR3 sequence is 12 residues long. The CDR3, as DNA: TGTGCCAGCAAATCCCGGGTCTACGAGCAGTACTTC. Protein sequence: CASKSRVYEQYF.

The table lists this clone with a count of one. The chain carries TRBV7-9 and TRBJ2-7; 10 bases are shared with TRBD2. In germline, CDR1 is SEHNR, CDR2 FQNEAQ (reference sequence). Trimming at V came to 1 base and at J to 3 bases, leaving 3 bases not matched to a gene. This CDR3 has 15 residues. In nucleotides, the CDR3 is TGTGCCAGCAGCTTAGGACTAGCGGGTCTCTACGAGCAGTACTTC. Its translation: CASSLGLAGLYEQYF.

The rearrangement joins TRBV13 to TRBJ2-1; D call uncertain. The CDR3 contains 14 residues. V was pared by 1 base and J by 0 bases, with 4 bases between. The germline gives CDR1 PRHDT, CDR2 FYEKMQ (reference sequence). The CDR3 spells CASSLVSSYNEQFF. CDR3 coding DNA: TGTGCCAGCAGCTTAGTAAGCTCCTACAATGAGCAGTTCTTC.

The chain carries TRBV28 and TRBJ1-2, with 9 nucleotides matching TRBD1. The CDR3 contains 15 residues. Germline V gene sequence: CDR1 MDHEN, CDR2 SYDVKM. V shed 5 bases and J 2 bases; nucleotides not matched to a gene: 6. The CDR3 bases are TGTGCCAGCAGTGCCCCCGGACAGGGGAACTATGGCTACACCTTC. This sequence encodes CASSAPGQGNYGYTF.

The chain couples TRBV2 to TRBJ2-7; 8 nucleotides align to TRBD2. The CDR3 is made up of 13 amino acids. Germline CDR1 is SNHLY and CDR2 is FYNNEI. V lost 5 bases and J lost 2; bases outside the gene matches: 2. CDR3 residues: CASSRGGPYEQYF. CDR3 bases: TGTGCCAGCAGTCGGGGGGGCCCCTACGAGCAGTACTTC.

The CDR3 nucleotides read TGTGCCAGTAGGGACAGTACCCGCGAGCAGTACTTC. Amino acid sequence: CASRDSTREQYF. The chain links TRBV19 to TRBJ2-7; D perhaps matches TRBD1 (6 bases). V shed 6 bases and J shed 6 bases, with 12 bases lying between them. The CDR3 totals 12 residues. Looked up from germline, CDR1 is LNHDA and CDR2 is SQIVND (reference sequence).

V is TRBV11-2 and J is TRBJ1-6; D remains unclear. The CDR3 length is 14 residues. Germline CDR1 reads SGHAT; CDR2 reads FQNNGV. Trimming stripped 1 base from V and 10 bases from J, with 11 bases between. The CDR3 region is CASSLGPPPSPLHF. The CDR3 bases are TGTGCCAGCAGCTTAGGGCCCCCCCCCTCACCCCTCCACTTT. Full variable domain (remainder filled in from reference TRBV11-2 and TRBJ1-6): EAGVAQSPRYKIIEKRQSVAFWCNPISGHATLYWYQQILGQGPKLLIQFQNNGVVDDSQLPKDRFSAERLKGVDSTLKIQPAKLEDSAVYLCASSLGPPPSPLHFGNGTRLTVT.

The chain recombines TRBV6-5 with TRBJ1-4; the D is unclear. The germline CDR1 and CDR2 sequences are MNHEY and SVGAGI. Trimming removed 2 bases at V and 4 bases at J, with 8 bases between. The CDR3 length is 14 residues. CDR3: CASSYRQYNEKLFF. The CDR3 nucleotides are TGTGCCAGCAGTTACCGGCAGTATAATGAAAAACTGTTTTTT.

The CDR3 DNA follows: TGCGCCAGCAGCAAGGAAAGAGAGACCCAGTACTTC. Its translation: CASSKERETQYF. V is TRBV5-1 and J is TRBJ2-5; D uncertain. Germline assignment: CDR1 SGHRS and CDR2 YFSETQ. The CDR3 is made up of 12 amino acids. V shed 4 bases and J shed 4 bases, with 8 bases lying between them.

This clone came up once. The chain has TRBV6-4 and TRBJ2-1; D ambiguous. This CDR3 comprises 13 residues. The germline V gene encodes CDR1 MRHNA and CDR2 SNTAGT. Trimming cost V 10 bases and J 4 bases, with 14 bases left between them. In nucleotides, the CDR3 is TGTGCCACCCCCCCTGGACCATACAATGAGCAGTTCTTC. This encodes CATPPGPYNEQFF.

The chain is built from TRBV7-9 and TRBJ2-3, with D unclear. V was pared by 3 bases and J by 3 bases, with 10 bases between. The CDR3 consists of 14 residues. In germline, CDR1 is SEHNR, CDR2 FQNEAQ (reference sequence). The CDR3 sequence is CASSFDSTTDTQYF. The CDR3 DNA is TGTGCCAGCAGCTTTGACTCGACGACAGATACGCAGTATTTT.

In DNA form, the CDR3 reads TGTGCCAGCAGCCAGGACCCGGCGAGGGAGCAGTACTTC. Its protein product is CASSQDPAREQYF. The J gene is TRBJ2-7, the V gene TRBV27, with D unclear. The CDR3 loop spans 13 amino acids. CDR1 is MNHEY, CDR2 SMNVEV, per germline (reference sequence). Trimming took 6 bases from V and 7 from J, leaving 16 bases between them.